What follows are 7 T cell receptor beta chains derived from one specimen sequenced in a study of neurological immune-mediated disorders. The time point was: longitudinal time-point 2. TCRdb itself ran the 5' RACE reads through MiXCR, one entry per CDR3 protein. This table holds about 90,000 distinct CDR3 sequences, around 13% found once. Material: PBMCs. The receptors were gathered from a female donor with HTLV-1-associated myelopathy (HAM/TSP).

This clonotype was found a few times. Here the CDR3 reads CASRAGTPGANVLTF. CDR3 DNA: TGTGCCAGCAGGGCGGGGACCCCTGGGGCCAACGTCCTGACTTTC. The chain links TRBV2 to TRBJ2-6, with D possibly being TRBD2 (6 bases). The germline CDR1 and CDR2 sequences are SNHLY and FYNNEI. CDR3 size: 15 residues. V lost 6 bases and J 2 bases, leaving 11 bases between the germline ends.

This clonotype showed up many times. Sequence at one end of the junction differs from germline and may be a read error. The V call is TRBV12-3 or TRBV12-4, the J call TRBJ2-6; D unclear. This CDR3 spans 13 amino acids. CDR3 DNA sequence: TGCGCCAGCAGCTCCTCTGGGGCCAACGTCCTGACTTTC. Amino acid sequence: CASSSSGANVLTF.

In this sample, this clonotype turned up a few times. The CDR3: CASSRTTGAGANVLTF. In DNA form, the CDR3 reads TGTGCCAGCAGCCGAACGACAGGGGCTGGGGCCAACGTCCTGACTTTC. The genes are TRBV14 and TRBJ2-6; 8 bases fit TRBD1. Germline V gives CDR1 SGHDN, CDR2 FVKESK. The CDR3 has 16 residues. Trimming removed 4 bases from V and 2 bases from J; junction bases left unmatched: 4.

Notes on this clonotype: This sequence may be a read error, since a much larger clone differs from it by one base. The genes are TRBV7-3 and TRBJ2-2; 8 positions match TRBD2. Germline CDR1 SGHTA, CDR2 FQGTGA. The CDR3 length is 18 residues. In DNA form, the CDR3 reads TGTGCCAGCAGCTTAGTTTCGGCGGGGGGACTGAACACCGCGGAGCTGTTTTTT. Residues: CASSLVSAGGLNTAELFF.

Many counts were recorded for this clonotype. The chain employs TRBV27 and TRBJ2-2, with 8 nucleotides matching TRBD2. The length of the CDR3 is 14 residues. With V trimmed by 4 bases and J by 6 bases, 4 bases remained unmatched. The germline gives CDR1 MNHEY, CDR2 SMNVEV (reference sequence). Here the CDR3 reads CASSSGLGSGELFF. CDR3 bases: TGTGCCAGCAGTTCGGGACTAGGCTCCGGGGAGCTGTTTTTT.

This clonotype was observed a few times. In DNA form, the CDR3 reads TGTGCCAGCAAACGGGCCGAAGACGGCGAGCAGTACTTC. It is translated as CASKRAEDGEQYF. V and J are TRBV7-9 and TRBJ2-7; D call uncertain. The germline gives CDR1 SEHNR, CDR2 FQNEAQ (reference sequence). The CDR3 is 13 amino acids. V gave up 7 bases and J gave up 6 bases, with 16 bases separating them.

This clonotype was counted a few times. A much larger clone lies a single base off, so this may be a read error. The chain has TRBV5-1 and TRBJ2-1; maybe TRBD2 (5 bases). The germline V gene encodes CDR1 SGHRS and CDR2 YFSETQ. The length of the CDR3 is 15 residues. The CDR3 sequence: CASSLAAGVYSEQFF. The CDR3 DNA reads as TGCGCCAGCAGCTTGGCCGCCGGGGTATACAGTGAGCAGTTCTTC.